Detailed here is one T cell receptor beta chain. Its antigen is not identified. The CDR3 covers 17 residues. V shed 3 bases and J 4 bases; nucleotides not matched to a gene: 11. CDR1 is ENHRY and CDR2 is SYGVKD in the germline V gene. The data belong to a study of post-analysis software for immune sequencing data. Study-wide results and limits: Relative to controls, patients had about 5 TRBV segments at higher frequency, with TRBV5-6, TRBV5-1 and TRBV20-1 among these.

Unique-molecular-identifier-tagged TCR beta cDNA libraries were used. There were roughly 1 to 11 million T cells, and around 500,000 cDNA molecules came from them. TCRdb reanalysed the PCR reads using MiXCR and keeps one entry per CDR3 protein. The data contain about 540,000 distinct CDR3 sequences, roughly 34% of them singletons. The source is a girl younger than 18 with multiple sclerosis. The chain carries TRBV10-3 and TRBJ2-5; 10 bases line up with TRBD2. The sequencing input was blood. CDR3 DNA sequence: TGTGCCATCAGTGATCCAGCGGGGGGGCCGGTGGGAGAGACCCAGTACTTC. Translating it yields CAISDPAGGPVGETQYF.